The next 7 T cell receptor beta chains were all read from a single sample in a study of cytomegalovirus exposure and HLA in healthy donors. Vbeta (60) and Jbeta (13) primers were used in the PCR. Produced via immunoSEQ multiplex PCR; TCRdb's table is partial and in-frame only. The sample consists of fewer than 200,000 clones, about 80% of them appearing once. The sequenced sample consisted of PBMCs. These receptors came from a man younger than 45 in good health and CMV-seronegative.

The rearrangement joins TRBV19 to TRBJ2-5, with a weak D call TRBD1 (6 bases). The DNA end lines up better with TRBJ2-7; the J call may be wrong. Germline V lookup: CDR1 LNHDA, CDR2 SQIVND (reference sequence). The CDR3 length is 13 residues. The CDR3 here is CASSTRQAYEQYF. CDR3 nucleotide sequence: TGTGCCAGTAGTACCCGACAGGCCTACGAGCAGTACTTC.

The genes are TRBV6-4 and TRBJ1-6, with a weak D call TRBD1 (5 bases). The CDR3 sequence is 16 residues long. Germline V gives CDR1 MRHNA, CDR2 SNTAGT. V shed 6 bases and J shed 6 bases, with 18 bases lying between them. The CDR3 DNA reads TGTGCCAGCAGCACCCGGGCCCAGGGATCTAATTCACCCCTCCACTTT. Translated, it gives CASSTRAQGSNSPLHF.

J is TRBJ1-2 and V is TRBV18, with D tentatively TRBD1 (5 bases). The germline V gene encodes CDR1 KGHSH and CDR2 LQKENI. The CDR3 loop spans 15 amino acids. V lost 2 bases to trimming and J lost 7 bases, with 17 bases between them. The DNA of the CDR3 is TGTGCCAGCTCACCATCCCCCTCGGGGGATAGTGGCTACACCTTC. This encodes CASSPSPSGDSGYTF.

The rearrangement joins TRBV7-3 to TRBJ2-1; TRBD2 aligns across 10 bases. Germline lookup yields CDR1 SGHTA and CDR2 FQGTGA. Losses at the gene ends were 5 bases for V and 2 bases for J; bases not matched to a gene: 3. The CDR3 consists of 15 residues. The CDR3 nucleotides read TGTGCCAGCAGCGTCCTAGCGGGGGCCTACAATGAGCAGTTCTTC. Its translation: CASSVLAGAYNEQFF.

This clone was counted only a few times. The V and J genes are TRBV7-3 and TRBJ2-1; 7 positions agree with TRBD1. V dropped 5 bases and J dropped 8; count of bases not matched to a gene: 15. Germline CDR1 SGHTA, CDR2 FQGTGA. This CDR3 is built from 16 residues. The CDR3 here is CASSPQGTGVGHEQFF. The CDR3 DNA sequence: TGTGCCAGCAGCCCCCAGGGTACAGGGGTTGGCCATGAGCAGTTCTTC. The variable domain in full, with the rest retrieved from reference TRBV7-3 and TRBJ2-1, is GAGVSQTPSNKVTEKGKYVELRCDPISGHTALYWYRQSLGQGPEFLIYFQGTGAADDSGLPNDRFFAVRPEGSVSTLKIQRTERGDSAVYLCASSPQGTGVGHEQFFGPGTRLTVL.

This clone was counted between two and nine times. V is TRBV21-1 and J is TRBJ1-2; TRBD1, the table's D call, lacks a check against the DNA. TRBV21-1 is labeled a pseudogene. CDR3 length: 16 residues. CDR3 sequence: CASSKGAVRWPYGYTF. CDR3 bases: TGTGCCAGCAGCAAAGGGGCAGTGCGATGGCCCTATGGCTACACCTTC.

This clone was seen once. The rearrangement links TRBV11-2 to TRBJ2-5; TRBD2 matches at 11 bases. J was trimmed by 6 bases and V by 5 bases; bases with no gene match: 8. Germline V gives CDR1 SGHAT, CDR2 FQNNGV. This CDR3 spans 15 amino acids. This CDR3 reads CASSLTSGVLKTQYF. DNA for the CDR3: TGTGCCAGCAGCCTGACTAGCGGGGTTCTAAAGACCCAGTACTTC. Combining the CDR3 with reference TRBV11-2 and TRBJ2-5 gives the whole variable domain EAGVAQSPRYKIIEKRQSVAFWCNPISGHATLYWYQQILGQGPKLLIQFQNNGVVDDSQLPKDRFSAERLKGVDSTLKIQPAKLEDSAVYLCASSLTSGVLKTQYFGPGTRLLVL.